This T cell receptor (beta chain) derives from a study of shared clonotypes between healthy human individuals. The CDR3 has 22 amino acids. Data came from immunoSEQ multiplex PCR; TCRdb stores just in-frame clones and leaves some out. Of more than 1,200,000 clones in the sample, around 98.5% are singletons; the top ten hold roughly 0.36%. The gene calls are TRBV21-1 and TRBJ2-6; the table calls TRBD2, which could not be checked here. TRBV21-1 is assigned pseudogene status. The source is a man aged 30 to 45 in good health. Sequencing input: naive CD4+ T cells sorted from blood. Noted subset: CD45RA+ positively selected. The CDR3 spells CASSKALWLDGSPYSGANVLTF. CDR3 sequence (DNA): TGTGCCAGCAGCAAAGCGCTTTGGCTCGACGGGTCACCCTACTCTGGGGCCAACGTCCTGACTTTC.